This T cell receptor beta chain was sequenced in a study of beta chain features in type 1 diabetes. To note about this clone: Its antigen is unidentified.

The investigators reverse transcribed all of the isolated RNA, so they sequenced expressed TCRB transcripts. Profiling relied on immunoSEQ multiplex PCR, and the TCRdb table lists in-frame clones only, not all of them. The sample records hundreds of thousands of clones, 10% to 15% being singletons. Study findings and constraints: Among all four CD4+ subsets, Type 1 diabetes patients had TCRB CDR3s that were moderately but significantly shorter.

The sample taken for sequencing was naive CD4+ T cells from blood. This sequence originates from a man between 18 and 35 years old with type 1 diabetes.

In nucleotides, the CDR3 is TGTGCCAGCAGTGAAGGGGGTTTTGGGGCCAACGTCCTGACTTTC. It codes for CASSEGGFGANVLTF. The chain is built from TRBV6-1 and TRBJ2-6; D gene ambiguous. The V and J ends lost 1 base and 3 bases respectively, with 7 bases between them. Germline V gene sequence: CDR1 MNHNS, CDR2 SASEGT. There are 15 residues in the CDR3.